This T cell receptor beta chain was sequenced during a study of glioma-infiltrating T cells after dendritic cell vaccination. In the study overall: Dendritic cell vaccination trial patients had either newly diagnosed or recurrent glioblastoma. At biweekly intervals, patients got three intradermal dendritic cell vaccine injections.

The time point here: after dendritic cell vaccination, including at tumor progression/relapse. This table comes from immunoSEQ multiplex PCR, and its TCRdb copy is limited to in-frame clones, with some not included. The top ten clones hold 6% to 8% of a sample with almost 90,000 clones, around 83% of them seen once. V shed 1 base and J shed 4 bases, with 10 bases lying between them. The CDR3 contains 14 residues. The germline V gene encodes CDR1 SGHTA and CDR2 FQGNSA. The receptor was isolated from a human donor with glioblastoma. The chain combines TRBV7-2 with TRBJ1-2; D unresolved. Sequenced here: blood, sampled after dendritic cell vaccination. The CDR3 region is CASSLGLDGYGYTF. CDR3 DNA sequence: TGTGCCAGCAGCTTAGGACTCGATGGCTATGGCTACACCTTC. Combining the CDR3 with reference TRBV7-2 and TRBJ1-2 gives the whole variable domain GAGVSQSPSNKVTEKGKDVELRCDPISGHTALYWYRQSLGQGLEFLIYFQGNSAPDKSGLPSDRFSAERTGGSVSTLTIQRTQQEDSAVYLCASSLGLDGYGYTFGSGTRLTVV.